One sample yielded the 14 T cell receptor beta chains listed below, sequenced in a study of OX40 agonist ivuxolimab in advanced cancers. Assay: immunoSEQ multiplex PCR; the TCRdb copy retains only in-frame clones and omits some. Among 70,000 to 90,000 clones listed, roughly 89% were seen once. Material: CD4+ or CD8+ T cells sorted from blood, obtained in a trial of the OX40 agonist ivuxolimab. Source of these receptors: an adult with an advanced solid tumor such as melanoma, head and neck, liver or kidney cancer.

This clone was seen just once. This sequence joins TRBV11-2 and TRBJ1-6; D is possibly TRBD1 (5 bases). The V and J ends lost 0 bases and 9 bases respectively, with 15 bases between them. Per germline, CDR1 SGHAT and CDR2 FQNNGV. The CDR3 sequence is 16 residues long. CDR3 nucleotide sequence: TGTGCCAGCAGCTTAGATTTTACCGGGGGAGCTTCACCCCTCCACTTT. This encodes CASSLDFTGGASPLHF.

The chain links TRBV7-3 to TRBJ2-1; D not certain. The CDR3 consists of 12 residues. Germline CDR1 reads SGHTA; CDR2 reads FQGTGA. Trimming pared 2 bases from V and 4 bases from J, leaving 3 bases between. CDR3 in amino acids: CASSLVYNEQFF. In nucleotides, the CDR3 is TGTGCCAGCAGCTTAGTGTACAATGAGCAGTTCTTC.

The chain employs TRBV29-1 and TRBJ2-3; D is perhaps TRBD1 or TRBD2 (6 bases each). V lost 4 bases, J lost 2 bases, and 13 bases lay in between. Germline CDR1 and CDR2: SQVTM and ANQGSEA. CDR3 length: 14 amino acids. The CDR3 nucleotides read TGCAGCGTTGCAATGGGGGGCCCCACAGATACGCAGTATTTT. Protein sequence: CSVAMGGPTDTQYF.

The chain carries TRBV28 and TRBJ1-5; TRBD1 might be the D (6 bases). V was trimmed by 6 bases and J by 0 bases, leaving 18 bases between them. CDR1 MDHEN and CDR2 SYDVKM come from the germline V gene. The length of the CDR3 is 17 residues. The CDR3 DNA follows: TGTGCCAGCAGCTGGGGACCGGGACAAGATAGCAATCAGCCCCAGCATTTT. Encoded protein: CASSWGPGQDSNQPQHF.

This clone was counted a single time. The gene calls are TRBV5-1 and TRBJ1-2; D unclear. This CDR3 contains 13 residues. The V gene's germline CDR1 is SGHRS and CDR2 YFSETQ. V lost 0 bases and J 4 bases, leaving 7 bases between the germline ends. The CDR3 spells CASSLGQLYGYTF. As DNA, the CDR3 is TGCGCCAGCAGCTTGGGTCAGCTCTATGGCTACACCTTC.

The chain carries TRBV6-1 and TRBJ2-7; D not resolved. Germline V gene data show CDR1 as MNHNS and CDR2 as SASEGT. V dropped 4 bases and J dropped 2 bases, with 21 bases sitting between them. This CDR3 is built from 17 residues. The CDR3, as DNA: TGTGCCAGCAGTGTATATAGTCGGTTAGGGTGGGCCTACGAGCAGTACTTC. This sequence encodes CASSVYSRLGWAYEQYF.

This chain joins TRBV7-8 and TRBJ2-1, with 8 bases aligning to TRBD2. Losses at the gene ends were 6 bases for V and 4 bases for J; bases not matched to a gene: 14. The CDR3 extends over 17 amino acids. From germline, CDR1 is SGHVS and CDR2 FQNEAQ. The CDR3 region has the DNA TGTGCCAGCAGTCAAGGACTAGCCGGCGCGAAGTACAATGAGCAGTTCTTC. Translating gives CASSQGLAGAKYNEQFF.

V and J are TRBV19 and TRBJ1-4; 10 nucleotides line up with TRBD1. The V segment lost 2 bases and the J segment 8 bases; nucleotides outside the gene matches: 2. The CDR3 is 14 residues long. CDR1 is LNHDA, CDR2 SQIVND, per germline (reference sequence). CDR3: CASSIRDRGEKLFF. The CDR3 DNA follows: TGTGCCAGTAGTATACGGGACAGGGGCGAAAAACTGTTTTTT.

The chain recombines TRBV28 with TRBJ2-7; D not certain. The CDR3 consists of 15 residues. The V gene lost 2 bases and the J gene lost 6 bases, with 17 bases spanning the gap. Germline V lookup: CDR1 MDHEN, CDR2 SYDVKM. The CDR3 DNA follows: TGTGCCAGCAGTTTAGTCTTAAGGGCTATTTCCGAGCAGTACTTC. The encoded protein is CASSLVLRAISEQYF.

The CDR3 loop reads CASSQGFGQPQHF. The DNA of the CDR3 is TGTGCCAGCAGTCAGGGTTTCGGTCAGCCCCAGCATTTT. This rearrangement joins TRBV6-5 to TRBJ1-5, with TRBD1 as a possible D gene (5 bases). Trimming left V 5 bases short and J 6 bases short, with 11 bases between. Germline V lookup: CDR1 MNHEY, CDR2 SVGAGI. This CDR3 is 13 amino acids long.

The chain employs TRBV28 and TRBJ1-5; D ambiguous. V was trimmed by 6 bases and J by 4 bases, leaving 4 bases between them. Germline CDR1 reads MDHEN; CDR2 reads SYDVKM. The CDR3 length is 11 residues. This CDR3 is CASSKNQPQHF. The CDR3 bases are TGTGCCAGCAGCAAAAATCAGCCCCAGCATTTT.

The chain joins TRBV29-1 to TRBJ1-2; D ambiguous. The CDR3 runs to 11 residues. Germline values: CDR1 SQVTM, CDR2 ANQGSEA. Trimming shortened V by 4 bases and J by 5 bases, and 8 bases separated the two germline ends. The CDR3 region has the DNA TGCAGCGTTGGGGATATATATGGCTACACCTTC. It yields the protein CSVGDIYGYTF.

The rearrangement joins TRBV7-9 to TRBJ2-7; D is possibly TRBD1 or TRBD2 (5 bases each). Germline V gene lookup returns CDR1 SEHNR and CDR2 FQNEAQ (reference sequence). The CDR3 totals 15 residues. V lost 0 bases and J lost 3, with 12 bases in between. The chain's CDR3 is CASSLAIGAFYEQYF. The CDR3 nucleotides read TGTGCCAGCAGCTTAGCCATCGGGGCCTTCTACGAGCAGTACTTC.

About this clone: The junction departs from the called germline gene at one end, perhaps through a read error. The gene calls are TRBV15 and TRBJ1-5; D ambiguous. Germline V gene sequence: CDR1 LNHNV, CDR2 YYDKDF (reference sequence). CDR3 size: 14 residues. The CDR3: CATRNLEGNQPQHF. CDR3 DNA: TGTGCGACCAGGAATTTAGAAGGGAATCAGCCCCAGCATTTT.